This TCR beta chain was observed in a study of OX40 agonist ivuxolimab in advanced cancers. Across the study: Three patients had partial responses: one hepatocellular carcinoma, two cutaneous melanoma.

TCRdb keeps only in-frame clones here, not all; method: immunoSEQ multiplex PCR. The repertoire includes 85,000 to 100,000 clones, 91% of them detected once, and 0.3% to 0.4% sits in the top ten. In regard to this clone: Its antigen is unidentified.

General study points: Also showing low normalized T-cell clonal expansion were some of the nonresponders. Both blood CD4+ and CD8+ T cells showed clonal growth by week 6 at 0.1 to 3.0 mg/kg. The investigators did not determine what antigen specificity the expanded peripheral T cells had.

The CDR3 length is 15 residues. Trimming at V came to 2 bases and at J to 5 bases, leaving 8 bases not matched to a gene. Germline CDR1 is LGHNA and CDR2 is YSLEER. The sequence was obtained from an adult with an advanced solid tumor such as melanoma, head and neck, liver or kidney cancer. The source material was CD4+ or CD8+ T cells sorted from blood, sampled in a trial of the OX40 agonist ivuxolimab. The chain is built from TRBV4-3 and TRBJ1-2; TRBD1 matches at 7 bases. For the CDR3, the DNA is TGCGCCAGCAGCCAAATCCAGGGGGGGAATTATGGCTACACCTTC. Protein: CASSQIQGGNYGYTF.